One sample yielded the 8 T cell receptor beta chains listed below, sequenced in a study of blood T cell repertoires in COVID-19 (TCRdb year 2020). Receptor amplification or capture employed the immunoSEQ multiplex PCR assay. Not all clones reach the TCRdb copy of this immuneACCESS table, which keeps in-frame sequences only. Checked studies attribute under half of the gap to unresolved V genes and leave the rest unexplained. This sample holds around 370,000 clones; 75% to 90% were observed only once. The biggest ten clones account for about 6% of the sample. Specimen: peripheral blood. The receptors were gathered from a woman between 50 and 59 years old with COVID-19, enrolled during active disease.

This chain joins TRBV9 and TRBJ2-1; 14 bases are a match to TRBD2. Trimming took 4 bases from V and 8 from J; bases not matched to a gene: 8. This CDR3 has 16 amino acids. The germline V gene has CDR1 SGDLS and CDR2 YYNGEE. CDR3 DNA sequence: TGTGCCAGCAGCCCCCGGACTAGCGGGAGGCGGGATGAGCAGTTCTTC. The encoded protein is CASSPRTSGRRDEQFF.

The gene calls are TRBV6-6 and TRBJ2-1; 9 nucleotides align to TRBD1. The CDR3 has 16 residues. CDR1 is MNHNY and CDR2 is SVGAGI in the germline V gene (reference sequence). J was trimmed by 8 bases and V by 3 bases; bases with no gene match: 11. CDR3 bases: TGTGCCAGCAGTTATAAATCCGGGACAGGGTTCTATGAGCAGTTCTTC. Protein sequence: CASSYKSGTGFYEQFF.

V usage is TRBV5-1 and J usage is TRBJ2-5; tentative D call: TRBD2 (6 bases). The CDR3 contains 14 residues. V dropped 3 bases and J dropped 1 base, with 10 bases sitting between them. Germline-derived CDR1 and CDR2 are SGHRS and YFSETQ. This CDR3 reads CASSWGGFQETQYF. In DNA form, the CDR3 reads TGCGCCAGCAGCTGGGGAGGCTTCCAAGAGACCCAGTACTTC.

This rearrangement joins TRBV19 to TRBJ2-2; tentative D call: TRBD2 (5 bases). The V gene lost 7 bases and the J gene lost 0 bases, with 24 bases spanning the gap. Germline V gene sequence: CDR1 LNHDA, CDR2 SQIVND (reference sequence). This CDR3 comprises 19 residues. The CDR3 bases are TGTGCCAGTACCCTGGCCGGGATCGGGCAAAGATCGAACACCGGGGAGCTGTTTTTT. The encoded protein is CASTLAGIGQRSNTGELFF.

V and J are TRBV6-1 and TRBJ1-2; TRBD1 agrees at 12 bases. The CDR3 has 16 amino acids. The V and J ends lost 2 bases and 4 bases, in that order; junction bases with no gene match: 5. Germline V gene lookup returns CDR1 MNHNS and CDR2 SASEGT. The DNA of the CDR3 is TGTGCCAGCAGTGAATTTGGGACAGGGGGCCCCTATGGCTACACCTTC. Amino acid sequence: CASSEFGTGGPYGYTF.

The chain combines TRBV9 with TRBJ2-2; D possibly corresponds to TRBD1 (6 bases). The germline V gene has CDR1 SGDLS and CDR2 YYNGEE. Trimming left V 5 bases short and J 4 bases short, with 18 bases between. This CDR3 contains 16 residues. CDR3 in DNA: TGTGCCAGCAGAGGGGACACCAAAGGAAGCACCGGGGAGCTGTTTTTT. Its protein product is CASRGDTKGSTGELFF. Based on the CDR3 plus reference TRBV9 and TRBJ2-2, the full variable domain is DSGVTQTPKHLITATGQRVTLRCSPRSGDLSVYWYQQSLDQGLQFLIQYYNGEERAKGNILERFSAQQFPDLHSELNLSSLELGDSALYFCASRGDTKGSTGELFFGEGSRLTVL.

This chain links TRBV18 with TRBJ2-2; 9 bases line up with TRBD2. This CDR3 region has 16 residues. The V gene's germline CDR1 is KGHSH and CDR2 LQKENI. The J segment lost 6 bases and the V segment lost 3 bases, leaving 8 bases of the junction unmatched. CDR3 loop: CASSPRGSGSAGELFF. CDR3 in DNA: TGTGCCAGCTCACCTCGTGGTAGCGGGAGTGCCGGGGAGCTGTTTTTT.

The CDR3 region has the DNA TGTGCCAGCAGCCCACAGGGGTGGGAGACCCAGTACTTC. Translating gives CASSPQGWETQYF. The chain links TRBV7-9 to TRBJ2-5, with TRBD1 matching 7 bases. Germline assignment: CDR1 SEHNR and CDR2 FQNEAQ (reference sequence). The CDR3 is made up of 13 amino acids. V trimming: 5 bases; J trimming: 5 bases; junction bases outside the gene matches: 5.